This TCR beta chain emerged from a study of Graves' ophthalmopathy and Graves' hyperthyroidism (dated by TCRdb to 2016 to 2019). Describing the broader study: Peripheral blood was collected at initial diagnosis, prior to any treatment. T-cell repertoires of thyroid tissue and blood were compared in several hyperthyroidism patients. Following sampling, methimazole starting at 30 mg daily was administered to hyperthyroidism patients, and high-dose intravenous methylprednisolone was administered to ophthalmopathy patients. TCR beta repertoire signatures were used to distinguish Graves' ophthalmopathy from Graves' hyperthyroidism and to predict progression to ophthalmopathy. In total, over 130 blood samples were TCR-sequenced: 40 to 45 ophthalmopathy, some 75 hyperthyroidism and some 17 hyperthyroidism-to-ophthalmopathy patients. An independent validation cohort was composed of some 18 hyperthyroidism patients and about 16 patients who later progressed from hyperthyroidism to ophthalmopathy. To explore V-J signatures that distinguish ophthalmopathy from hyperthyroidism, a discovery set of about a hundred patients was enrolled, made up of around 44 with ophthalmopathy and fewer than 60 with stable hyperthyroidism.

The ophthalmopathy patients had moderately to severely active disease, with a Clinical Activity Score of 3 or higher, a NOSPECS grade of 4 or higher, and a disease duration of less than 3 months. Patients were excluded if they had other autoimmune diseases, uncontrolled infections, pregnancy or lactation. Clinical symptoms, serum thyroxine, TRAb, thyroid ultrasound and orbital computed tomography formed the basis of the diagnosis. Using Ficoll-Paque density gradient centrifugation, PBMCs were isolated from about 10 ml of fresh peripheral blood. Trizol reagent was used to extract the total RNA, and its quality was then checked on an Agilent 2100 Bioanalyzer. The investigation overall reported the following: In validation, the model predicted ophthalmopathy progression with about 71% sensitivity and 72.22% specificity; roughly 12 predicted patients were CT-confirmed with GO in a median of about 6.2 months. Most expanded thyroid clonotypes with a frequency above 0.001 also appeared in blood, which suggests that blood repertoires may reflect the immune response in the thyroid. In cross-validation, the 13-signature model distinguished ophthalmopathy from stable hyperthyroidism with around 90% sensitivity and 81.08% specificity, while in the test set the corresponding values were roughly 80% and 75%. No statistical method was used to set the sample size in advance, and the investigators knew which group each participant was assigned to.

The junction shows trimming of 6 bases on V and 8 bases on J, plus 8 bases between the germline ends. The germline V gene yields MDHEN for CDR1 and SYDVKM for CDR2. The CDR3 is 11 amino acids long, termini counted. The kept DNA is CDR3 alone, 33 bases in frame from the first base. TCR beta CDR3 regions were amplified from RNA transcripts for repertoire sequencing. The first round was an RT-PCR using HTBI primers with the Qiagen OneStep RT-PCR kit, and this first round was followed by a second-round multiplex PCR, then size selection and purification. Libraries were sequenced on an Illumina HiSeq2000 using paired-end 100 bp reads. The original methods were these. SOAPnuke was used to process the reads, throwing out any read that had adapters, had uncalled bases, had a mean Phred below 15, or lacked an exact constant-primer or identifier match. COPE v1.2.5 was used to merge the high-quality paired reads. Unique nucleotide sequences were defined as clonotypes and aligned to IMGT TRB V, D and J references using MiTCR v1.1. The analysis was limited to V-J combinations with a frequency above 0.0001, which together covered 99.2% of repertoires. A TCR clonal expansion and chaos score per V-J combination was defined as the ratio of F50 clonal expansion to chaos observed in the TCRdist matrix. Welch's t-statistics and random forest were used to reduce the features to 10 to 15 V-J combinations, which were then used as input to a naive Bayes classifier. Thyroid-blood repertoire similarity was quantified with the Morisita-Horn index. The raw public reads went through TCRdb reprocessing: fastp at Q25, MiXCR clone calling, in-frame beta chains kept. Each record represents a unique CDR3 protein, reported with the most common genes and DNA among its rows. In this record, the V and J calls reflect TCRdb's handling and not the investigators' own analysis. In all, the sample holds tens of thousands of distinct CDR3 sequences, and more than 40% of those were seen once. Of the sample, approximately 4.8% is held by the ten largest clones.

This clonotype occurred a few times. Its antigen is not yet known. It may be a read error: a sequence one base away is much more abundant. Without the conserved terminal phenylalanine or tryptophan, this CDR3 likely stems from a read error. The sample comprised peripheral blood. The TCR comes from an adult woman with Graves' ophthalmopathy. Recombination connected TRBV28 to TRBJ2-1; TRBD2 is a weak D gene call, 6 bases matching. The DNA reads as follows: TGTGCCAGCAGGCGGAGGGATGAGCAGTTCCTC. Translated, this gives CASRRRDEQFL.